Detailed here is one T cell receptor beta chain. The table came from immunoSEQ multiplex PCR; TCRdb's copy has only in-frame clones and leaves some out. The repertoire holds 100,000 or so clones, with 70% to 85% as singletons. These data belong to a study of PD-1 blockade in mismatch repair-deficient tumors. At the level of the study: Patients had about a dozen mismatch repair-deficient cancer types, all previously treated and progressing.

The CDR3 contains 12 residues. CDR1 is MNHEY and CDR2 is SMNVEV in the germline V gene (reference sequence). Trimming stripped 4 bases from V and 10 bases from J, with 11 bases between. PCR or immunohistochemistry showed mismatch repair deficiency in every enrolled patient. The specimen comprised peripheral blood, sampled approximately 35 weeks after starting pembrolizumab. This sequence originates from an adult with mismatch repair-deficient cancer. This sequence joins TRBV27 and TRBJ2-1; D is undetermined. This CDR3 reads CASSSPRREQFF. The CDR3 bases are TGTGCCAGCAGTTCCCCGCGGCGCGAGCAGTTCTTC.